Shown below are 15 T cell receptor beta chains from a single sample sequenced in a study of CD8+ T cells in alopecia areata. In each case, RNA was isolated and then reverse transcribed into cDNA as the sequencing template. Assay used: immunoSEQ multiplex PCR; TCRdb lists only in-frame clones, some missing. This sample carries over 150,000 clones, 50% to 65% of them seen once, and the ten largest clones take 14%. As to treatment: oral pan-JAK inhibitor, 5-10 mg twice daily. This specimen was CD4+ T cells sorted from blood, taken at week 24, from a patient treated with tofacitinib. Every receptor here comes from a human donor with alopecia areata.

The V and J genes are TRBV29-1 and TRBJ2-7, with 7 nucleotides matching TRBD1. This CDR3 has 14 residues. Looked up from germline, CDR1 is SQVTM and CDR2 is ANQGSEA. The V segment lost 6 bases and the J segment 0 bases; nucleotides outside the gene matches: 8. The CDR3 here is CSVLTTGSSYEQYF. Written as DNA, the CDR3 is TGCAGCGTCTTGACGACAGGGAGCTCCTACGAGCAGTACTTC.

This clone was detected only a few times. A junction end diverges from the germline sequence, so it may reflect a read error. This specimen includes other DNA sequences encoding the same CDR3. This chain links TRBV7-7 with TRBJ2-5; 9 bases map to TRBD2. Looked up from germline, CDR1 is SSHAT and CDR2 is FNYEAQ (reference sequence). This CDR3 contains 13 residues. The CDR3 DNA is TGTGCTAGCAGCTTTAGCGGGGGTGAGACCCAGTACTTC. Protein sequence: CASSFSGGETQYF.

The rearrangement uses TRBV27 and TRBJ2-5; D is unresolved. Germline CDR1 is MNHEY and CDR2 is SMNVEV (reference sequence). V gave up 4 bases and J gave up 1 base, with 13 bases separating them. This CDR3 contains 15 residues. Here the CDR3 reads CASSSPSNSQETQYF. CDR3 nucleotides: TGTGCCAGCAGTTCCCCCTCGAACAGCCAAGAGACCCAGTACTTC.

The CDR3 DNA follows: TGTGCCAGCAGTGAACTAGCGGGGGGTGCAGATACGCAGTATTTT. It specifies CASSELAGGADTQYF. The V and J genes are TRBV28 and TRBJ2-3; 12 nucleotides line up with TRBD2. The CDR3 is made up of 15 amino acids. Unmatched junction bases numbered 4, after V lost 5 bases and J lost 4 bases. Germline V gives CDR1 MDHEN, CDR2 SYDVKM.

There are a few counts of this clone. This CDR3 reads CATSRDRLETQYF. CDR3 sequence (DNA): TGTGCCACCAGCAGAGACCGGTTGGAGACCCAGTACTTC. The rearrangement links TRBV15 to TRBJ2-5; D gene unclear. Germline values: CDR1 LNHNV, CDR2 YYDKDF (reference sequence). V dropped 0 bases and J dropped 5 bases, with 7 bases sitting between them. CDR3 size: 13 residues.

This rearrangement joins TRBV29-1 to TRBJ1-2; weak D call: TRBD1 (5 bases). Per the germline V gene, CDR1 is SQVTM and CDR2 is ANQGSEA. The CDR3 extends over 14 amino acids. Trimming left V 4 bases short and J 0 bases short, with 12 bases between. The CDR3 DNA reads TGCAGCGTTGTGCCCAGGGCAGCTAACTATGGCTACACCTTC. Protein sequence: CSVVPRAANYGYTF.

The chain joins TRBV4-2 to TRBJ2-3; a possible D gene is TRBD1 (8 bases). This CDR3 spans 17 amino acids. The germline V gene encodes CDR1 LGHNA and CDR2 YNFKEQ. With 4 bases removed from V and 0 bases from J, the gap between germline ends came to 17 bases. The CDR3 DNA is TGTGCCAGCAGCCTCGGACAGGGAGGGGGTAGCACAGATACGCAGTATTTT. Its translation: CASSLGQGGGSTDTQYF.

This clone was seen a few times. The chain uses TRBV20-1 and TRBJ2-4; D is uncertain. Germline loops: CDR1 DFQATT, CDR2 SNEGSKA (reference sequence). The CDR3 has 11 amino acids. V lost 4 bases to trimming and J lost 7 bases, with 8 bases between them. CDR3 DNA sequence: TGCAGTGCTATGGTGGTGAACATTCAGTACTTC. It is translated as CSAMVVNIQYF.

CDR3 sequence: CASSPRGRAGYTEAFF. In DNA form, the CDR3 reads TGTGCCAGCAGCCCACGGGGCAGGGCTGGGTACACTGAAGCTTTCTTT. The chain is built from TRBV9 and TRBJ1-1; a weak D match, TRBD1 (5 bases). Germline loops: CDR1 SGDLS, CDR2 YYNGEE. With 4 bases removed from V and 3 bases from J, the gap between germline ends came to 19 bases. CDR3 length equals 16 residues.

This clone was seen only a few times. This chain links TRBV6-5 with TRBJ1-1, with D possibly being TRBD1 (5 bases). Per germline, CDR1 MNHEY and CDR2 SVGAGI. CDR3 length: 16 residues. Trimming took 0 bases from V and 1 from J, leaving 12 bases between them. The CDR3 bases are TGTGCCAGCAGTTACTCAGGGGCGACCACGAACACTGAAGCTTTCTTT. Translating it yields CASSYSGATTNTEAFF.

The rearrangement uses TRBV27 and TRBJ1-6; D not certain. Germline V gene sequence: CDR1 MNHEY, CDR2 SMNVEV (reference sequence). The ends were cut back, 3 bases at V and 3 bases at J, with 12 bases in the middle. CDR3 length: 16 amino acids. CDR3 coding DNA: TGTGCCAGCAGTTTTGGGTTAGCCGGCTATAATTCACCCCTCCACTTT. Protein: CASSFGLAGYNSPLHF.

The sample holds one count of this clone. The chain links TRBV9 to TRBJ1-6; D gene uncertain. Germline V lookup: CDR1 SGDLS, CDR2 YYNGEE. V was trimmed by 4 bases and J by 5 bases, leaving 25 bases between them. The CDR3 length is 19 residues. CDR3 loop: CASSHPRPRRVFHNSPLHF. CDR3 nucleotides: TGTGCCAGCAGCCACCCCCGGCCCAGGAGAGTGTTCCATAATTCACCCCTCCACTTT.

The chain recombines TRBV2 with TRBJ1-1; the match to TRBD1 covers 7 bases. CDR3 size: 14 residues. J was trimmed by 3 bases and V by 5 bases; bases with no gene match: 6. Germline lookup yields CDR1 SNHLY and CDR2 FYNNEI. The CDR3 reads CASSFNRGYTEAFF. The CDR3 coding sequence is TGTGCCAGCAGTTTTAACAGGGGTTACACTGAAGCTTTCTTT.

This sequence joins TRBV6-5 and TRBJ2-7; D gene uncertain. Trimming removed 0 bases at V and 7 bases at J, with 4 bases between. The CDR3 consists of 11 residues. Per the germline V gene, CDR1 is MNHEY and CDR2 is SVGAGI. CDR3 sequence reads: CASSYSREQYF. CDR3 nucleotides: TGTGCCAGCAGTTACTCCAGGGAGCAGTACTTC.

Comment on this clone: The conserved phenylalanine or tryptophan normally closing the CDR3 is absent here, so this likely arose from a read error. It is unclear where the CDR3 begins or ends on the DNA, so no DNA is shown, and the CDR3 is as TCRdb lists it. This chain's CDR3 is CASSPSASGGLNQ. The chain combines TRBV6-6 with TRBJ2-7; the D call TRBD2 from the table was never checked on the DNA. Germline assignment: CDR1 MNHNY and CDR2 SVGAGI (reference sequence). The CDR3 spans 13 amino acids, including both terminal residues.